One T cell receptor beta chain is described in this entry. Its target is unknown. This record comes from a study of T cell responses to AZD1222 COVID-19 vaccine. Study information: Pooled together were second doses at about 4 or about 12 weeks. Regarding the study as a whole: Only six or seven AZD1222 recipients tested seropositive at baseline. Sampled repertoires all dated from after the peak T cell response. Among the donors, most were white British and more were female, and clonal diversity was possibly underestimated.

Measured with immunoSEQ multiplex PCR; TCRdb has only the in-frame clones, and not every one. The repertoire consists of over 120,000 clones, with roughly 92% occurring once and the leading ten covering about 3.7%. Germline CDR1 and CDR2: MNHEY and SMNVEV (reference sequence). V lost 5 bases to trimming and J lost 7 bases; unmatched junction nucleotides: 16. The CDR3 is 17 residues long. The chain couples TRBV27 to TRBJ2-1; 8 positions agree with TRBD2. Sequenced here: peripheral blood, sampled on day 0 of AZD1222 vaccination. This TCR was sampled from an adult in good health. The CDR3 is CASSPSGGRQYSNEQFF. The CDR3 DNA sequence: TGTGCCAGCAGTCCTTCGGGGGGGCGGCAGTACTCGAATGAGCAGTTCTTC.